What follows is one T cell receptor (beta chain) and its context. This sample is drawn from a study of OX40 agonist ivuxolimab in advanced cancers. Generated by immunoSEQ multiplex PCR, the TCRdb table keeps only in-frame clones and is missing some. Among roughly 35,000 clones listed, under 85% were seen once. The receptor was isolated from an adult with an advanced solid tumor such as melanoma, head and neck, liver or kidney cancer. Source: CD4+ or CD8+ T cells sorted from blood, taken in a trial of the OX40 agonist ivuxolimab.

CDR3: CASSSAYEQYF. Written as DNA, the CDR3 is TGTGCCAGCAGCTCCGCCTACGAGCAGTACTTC. This rearrangement joins TRBV5-6 to TRBJ2-7; D remains ambiguous. CDR3 length equals 11 residues. The V end was cut by 3 bases, the J end by 2 bases, with 3 bases between. Germline V gene lookup returns CDR1 SGHDT and CDR2 YYEEEE.